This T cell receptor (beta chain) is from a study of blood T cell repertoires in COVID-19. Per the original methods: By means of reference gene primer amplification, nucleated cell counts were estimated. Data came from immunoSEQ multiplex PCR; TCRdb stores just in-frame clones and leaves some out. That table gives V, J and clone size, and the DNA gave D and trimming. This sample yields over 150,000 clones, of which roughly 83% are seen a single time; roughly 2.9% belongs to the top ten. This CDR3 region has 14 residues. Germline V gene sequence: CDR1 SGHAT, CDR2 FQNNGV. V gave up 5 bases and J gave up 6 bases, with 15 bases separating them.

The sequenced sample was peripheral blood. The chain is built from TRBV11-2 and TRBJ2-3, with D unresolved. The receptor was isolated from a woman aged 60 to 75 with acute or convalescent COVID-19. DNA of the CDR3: TGTGCCAGCAGCCTCAACTCCATATCTGATACGCAGTATTTT. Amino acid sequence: CASSLNSISDTQYF. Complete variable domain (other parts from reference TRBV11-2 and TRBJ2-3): EAGVAQSPRYKIIEKRQSVAFWCNPISGHATLYWYQQILGQGPKLLIQFQNNGVVDDSQLPKDRFSAERLKGVDSTLKIQPAKLEDSAVYLCASSLNSISDTQYFGPGTRLTVL.